This is a list of T cell receptor beta chains from one sample in a study of cytomegalovirus exposure and HLA in healthy donors. The protocol was immunoSEQ multiplex PCR, while the TCRdb copy is restricted to in-frame clones and leaves out a portion. The table shows roughly 120,000 clones, with over 60% occurring only once. Sequences were obtained from PBMCs. The receptors shown here come from a man aged 50 to 59 in good health and CMV-seronegative. CDR3s include the opening cysteine and the closing phenylalanine or tryptophan. A D gene is named only where the DNA matches it firmly. The listing skips clone size in some rows; elsewhere it reads once, few, many or a size class.

V,length,J,size,D,CDR3,DNA
TRBV23-1,13,TRBJ2-7,.,.,CASPYREPYEQYF,TGCGCCAGCCCTTACCGGGAGCCCTACGAGCAGTACTTC
TRBV19,14,TRBJ2-1,.,TRBD1,CASSRGQGANEQFF,TGTGCCAGTAGTAGAGGACAGGGGGCGAACGAGCAGTTCTTC
TRBV6-4,15,TRBJ1-2,.,TRBD1,CASSEGGQGDYGYTF,TGTGCCAGCAGTGAGGGGGGACAGGGCGACTATGGCTACACCTTC
TRBV7-2,15,TRBJ2-7,.,TRBD2,CASSLVAGGSYEQYF,TGTGCCAGCAGCTTAGTAGCGGGGGGCTCCTACGAGCAGTACTTC
TRBV6-6,12,TRBJ2-1,.,TRBD1,CASSSPDRLQFF,TGTGCCAGCAGTTCACCGGACAGGTTGCAGTTCTTC
TRBV19,15,TRBJ2-3,.,.,CASSIGRKLSDTQYF,TGTGCCAGTAGTATCGGCAGGAAGTTGTCGGATACGCAGTATTTT
TRBV6-5,10,TRBJ1-2,.,.,CASKGLGYTF,TGTGCCAGCAAGGGGCTTGGCTACACCTTC
TRBV5-1,16,TRBJ1-2,.,.,CASSLVLTGGLYGYTF,TGCGCCAGCAGCTTGGTCCTCACGGGGGGCTTATATGGCTACACCTTC
TRBV19,14,TRBJ1-2,.,TRBD1,CASSLTGGMVGYTF,TGTGCCAGTAGTTTGACAGGGGGCATGGTTGGCTACACCTTC
TRBV7-2,16,TRBJ2-2,once,.,CASSLRPIANTGELFF,TGTGCCAGCAGCTTACGCCCCATAGCGAACACCGGGGAGCTGTTTTTT
TRBV9,18,TRBJ2-5,.,TRBD2,CASSALGTGLAGQETQYF,TGTGCCAGCAGCGCACTCGGAACGGGACTAGCGGGACAAGAGACCCAGTACTTC
TRBV5-4,15,TRBJ1-1,.,.,CASSRDTNMNTEAFF,TGTGCCAGCAGCCGCGACACCAACATGAACACTGAAGCTTTCTTT
TRBV7-2,16,TRBJ2-7,.,TRBD1,CASSVGPGQDGYEQYF,TGTGCCAGCAGCGTAGGGCCGGGACAGGATGGCTACGAGCAGTACTTC
TRBV10-3,15,TRBJ2-3,.,TRBD2,CAISENSGGRETQYF,TGTGCCATCAGTGAGAATAGCGGGGGGCGTGAGACGCAGTATTTT
TRBV30,12,TRBJ1-3,.,.,CAWSVQGNTIYF,TGTGCCTGGAGTGTACAGGGAAACACCATATATTTT
TRBV10-3,14,TRBJ1-1,.,TRBD1,CAISPGQMNTGAFF,TGTGCCATCAGCCCGGGACAGATGAACACTGGAGCTTTCTTT
TRBV30,16,TRBJ1-6,.,.,CAWAGASLSYNSPLHF,TGTGCCTGGGCGGGGGCATCCCTCTCCTATAATTCACCCCTCCACTTT
TRBV5-1,14,TRBJ2-1,.,.,CASGPGDAYNEQFF,TGCGCCAGCGGCCCGGGGGACGCCTACAATGAGCAGTTCTTC
TRBV5-4,14,TRBJ1-5,.,.,CASSASGANQPQHF,TGTGCCAGCAGCGCCTCAGGGGCTAATCAGCCCCAGCATTTT
TRBV7-9,14,TRBJ1-1,once,TRBD1,CASSWGQQNTEAFF,TGTGCCAGCAGCTGGGGACAGCAGAACACTGAAGCTTTCTTT
TRBV30,12,TRBJ1-3,.,.,CAWSGLVSTIYF,TGTGCCTGGAGTGGGCTTGTAAGCACCATATATTTT
TRBV18,15,TRBJ1-1,.,.,CASSPPNSLWTEAFF,TGTGCCAGCTCACCACCGAATAGCTTATGGACTGAAGCTTTCTTT
TRBV7-9,13,TRBJ2-7,.,.,CASSSSQGREQYF,TGTGCCAGCAGCTCCTCACAGGGTCGGGAGCAGTACTTC
TRBV6-1,12,TRBJ1-4,.,TRBD1,CGAGGEVEKLFF,TGTGGAGCAGGGGGCGAGGTTGAAAAACTGTTTTTT
TRBV5-1,12,TRBJ2-7,.,.,CASSLYSYEQYF,TGCGCCAGCAGCTTGTACTCCTACGAGCAGTACTTC
TRBV27,14,TRBJ1-4,.,.,CASSLMGRIEKLFF,TGTGCCAGCAGTTTAATGGGGCGCATCGAAAAACTGTTTTTT
TRBV4-3,13,TRBJ1-2,.,.,CASSPQWNYGYTF,TGCGCCAGCAGCCCCCAGTGGAACTATGGCTACACCTTC
TRBV5-1,17,TRBJ1-2,.,TRBD1,CASSLLGQGAYNYGYTF,TGCGCCAGCAGCTTGTTGGGACAGGGGGCTTATAACTATGGCTACACCTTC
TRBV2,15,TRBJ2-5,.,TRBD2,CASNSGAAFPETQYF,TGTGCCAGCAACAGCGGGGCGGCCTTTCCTGAGACCCAGTACTTC
TRBV25-1,11,TRBJ2-7,.,.,CASGESYEQYF,TGTGCCAGCGGAGAGAGCTACGAGCAGTACTTC
TRBV11-2,16,TRBJ1-1,.,TRBD1,CASSFSGTGRHTEAFF,TGTGCCAGCAGCTTCTCTGGGACAGGAAGGCACACTGAAGCTTTCTTT
TRBV19,15,TRBJ1-2,.,.,CASRKETGSNYGYTF,TGTGCCAGTAGAAAAGAGACAGGTTCTAACTATGGCTACACCTTC
TRBV4-1,14,TRBJ1-2,once,.,CASSQVAGAGGYTF,TGCGCCAGCAGCCAAGTGGCGGGGGCGGGCGGCTACACCTTC
TRBV7-2,14,TRBJ1-5,.,TRBD1,CASSSTGGRQPQHF,TGTGCCAGCAGCTCAACAGGGGGCAGGCAGCCCCAGCATTTT
TRBV7-8,15,TRBJ2-7,once,.,CASSLGRLPLYEQYF,TGTGCCAGCAGCTTAGGCAGGCTTCCCCTCTACGAGCAGTACTTC
TRBV7-9,16,TRBJ2-7,.,TRBD2,CASSLVSGLAIYEQYF,TGTGCCAGCAGCTTAGTGAGTGGACTAGCGATCTACGAGCAGTACTTC
TRBV19,14,TRBJ1-4,.,.,CASSPQAEGEKLFF,TGTGCCAGTAGTCCCCAGGCGGAGGGCGAAAAACTGTTTTTT
TRBV23-1,15,TRBJ1-5,.,.,CASPYRHPSNQPQHF,TGCGCCAGCCCTTACCGACACCCTAGCAATCAGCCCCAGCATTTT
TRBV7-8,17,TRBJ2-3,.,TRBD2,CASSVTRLAGSPDTQYF,TGTGCCAGCAGCGTAACCAGACTAGCGGGGTCTCCAGATACGCAGTATTTT
TRBV11-2,15,TRBJ1-1,once,.,CASSLEAGMNTEAFF,TGTGCCAGCAGCTTAGAGGCCGGGATGAACACTGAAGCTTTCTTT
TRBV9,14,TRBJ1-2,.,.,CASSTPGLNYGYTF,TGTGCCAGCAGCACACCGGGTCTTAACTATGGCTACACCTTC
TRBV19,16,TRBJ2-7,few,TRBD1,CASSERPGQGAGEQYF,TGTGCCAGTAGTGAGCGCCCGGGACAGGGGGCGGGAGAGCAGTACTTC
TRBV9,15,TRBJ2-7,.,.,CASSERQGYGGEQYF,TGTGCCAGCAGCGAACGACAGGGCTACGGGGGCGAGCAGTACTTC
TRBV11-2,13,TRBJ2-3,.,.,CASSFHQGDTQYF,TGTGCCAGCAGCTTTCACCAGGGGGATACGCAGTATTTT
TRBV2,14,TRBJ2-3,.,TRBD1,CASSARGPTDTQYF,TGTGCCAGCAGTGCCAGGGGGCCCACAGATACGCAGTATTTT
TRBV4-1,15,TRBJ2-1,few,TRBD2,CASSQGGLAGGQPFF,TGCGCCAGCAGCCAGGGGGGACTAGCGGGGGGGCAGCCGTTCTTC